These 20 T cell receptor beta chains came from one sample sequenced in a study of PD-1 blockade in classical Hodgkin lymphoma. Assay: immunoSEQ multiplex PCR; the TCRdb copy retains only in-frame clones and omits some. The data show 100,000 to 120,000 clones, about 89% seen once. Relapse was seen in all patients after autologous stem cell transplantation, and brentuximab vedotin exposure was variable. Material: peripheral blood mononuclear cells (PBMCs), obtained before the second cycle of nivolumab. The receptors were sampled from a human donor with classical Hodgkin lymphoma.

The gene calls are TRBV6-1 and TRBJ1-2, with D uncertain. V was cut by 7 bases and J by 1 base, with 13 bases left in between. The CDR3 length is 14 residues. CDR1 is MNHNS, CDR2 SASEGT, per germline. CDR3 sequence (DNA): TGTGCCAGCACTAACTCTGGGGTTAACTATGGCTACACCTTC. It codes for CASTNSGVNYGYTF.

CDR3 loop: CASSPDPLESEQFF. CDR3 in DNA: TGCGCCAGCAGCCCGGACCCGCTTGAGAGTGAGCAGTTCTTC. J is TRBJ2-1 and V is TRBV5-1; D remains ambiguous. V lost 4 bases, J lost 9 bases, and 17 bases lay in between. The CDR3 is 14 amino acids. Germline values: CDR1 SGHRS, CDR2 YFSETQ. Combining the CDR3 with reference TRBV5-1 and TRBJ2-1 gives the whole variable domain KAGVTQTPRYLIKTRGQQVTLSCSPISGHRSVSWYQQTPGQGLQFLFEYFSETQRNKGNFPGRFSGRQFSNSRSEMNVSTLELGDSALYLCASSPDPLESEQFFGPGTRLTVL.

The V gene is TRBV28, the J gene TRBJ2-3; D unresolved. V lost 7 bases, J lost 6 bases, and 11 bases lay in between. CDR3 length: 12 residues. CDR1 is MDHEN, CDR2 SYDVKM, per germline. Written as DNA, the CDR3 is TGTGCCAGCAATCGACTGTCTGATACGCAGTATTTT. Residues: CASNRLSDTQYF. Full variable domain (remainder filled in from reference TRBV28 and TRBJ2-3): DVKVTQSSRYLVKRTGEKVFLECVQDMDHENMFWYRQDPGLGLRLIYFSYDVKMKEKGDIPEGYSVSREKKERFSLILESASTNQTSMYLCASNRLSDTQYFGPGTRLTVL.

The chain employs TRBV30 and TRBJ1-2, with D possibly TRBD1 on 6 matching bases. Per the germline V gene, CDR1 is GTSNPN and CDR2 is SVGIG (reference sequence). V gave up 5 bases and J gave up 0 bases, with 10 bases separating them. The CDR3 loop spans 13 amino acids. CDR3 nucleotide sequence: TGTGCCTGGTGGGGGGGGCCTAACTATGGCTACACCTTC. Translating it yields CAWWGGPNYGYTF.

Only a few counts were recorded for this clone. The J gene is TRBJ1-5, the V gene TRBV18, with TRBD1 identical over 7 bases. J was trimmed by 3 bases and V by 5 bases; bases with no gene match: 1. The CDR3 loop spans 13 amino acids. Per the germline V gene, CDR1 is KGHSH and CDR2 is LQKENI. In DNA, the CDR3 is TGTGCCAGCTCAGGACAGGACAATCAGCCCCAGCATTTT. It encodes CASSGQDNQPQHF.

This chain uses TRBV10-1 with TRBJ2-1; 9 nucleotides line up with TRBD1. Germline-derived CDR1 and CDR2 are WNHNN and SYGVQD (reference sequence). CDR3 size: 13 residues. J lost 7 bases, V lost 6 bases, and 4 bases had no gene match. This CDR3 reads CASSGQGRNEQFF. The CDR3, as DNA: TGCGCCAGCAGCGGACAGGGGAGGAATGAGCAGTTCTTC.

This chain links TRBV7-6 with TRBJ2-1, with 10 bases aligning to TRBD2. After removal of 4 bases from V and 3 bases from J, the junction contained 3 bases not matched to a gene. CDR1 and CDR2 from the germline V gene are SGHVS and FNYEAQ. This CDR3 comprises 15 residues. CDR3 DNA sequence: TGTGCCAGCAGCTATCTAGCGGGAGACTACAATGAGCAGTTCTTC. Its protein is CASSYLAGDYNEQFF. The full variable domain, its missing parts supplied by reference TRBV7-6 and TRBJ2-1, is GAGVSQSPRYKVTKRGQDVALRCDPISGHVSLYWYRQALGQGPEFLTYFNYEAQQDKSGLPNDRFSAERPEGSISTLTIQRTEQRDSAMYRCASSYLAGDYNEQFFGPGTRLTVL.

This clone appeared once. The chain combines TRBV5-5 with TRBJ2-7, with TRBD1 matching 8 bases. The V and J ends lost 5 bases and 6 bases, in that order; junction bases with no gene match: 16. Germline values: CDR1 SGHKS, CDR2 YYEKEE (reference sequence). The CDR3 totals 16 residues. Here the CDR3 reads CASSPRLDRDLSEQYF. The DNA for the CDR3 is TGTGCCAGCAGTCCAAGGCTGGACAGGGATTTAAGCGAGCAGTACTTC.

The CDR3, as DNA: TGTGCCGCAATAATCACCGGGACAGGGGGAAACGAGCAGTACTTC. Translating gives CAAIITGTGGNEQYF. The V and J genes are TRBV21-1 and TRBJ2-7; the D segment call TRBD1 is taken from the table without a DNA check. TRBV21-1 is assigned pseudogene status. The CDR3 covers 15 residues.

This chain connects TRBV7-6 to TRBJ2-7; the match to TRBD1 covers 7 bases. From germline, CDR1 is SGHVS and CDR2 FNYEAQ. V lost 1 base to trimming and J lost 3 bases; unmatched junction nucleotides: 3. CDR3 length equals 14 residues. DNA for the CDR3: TGTGCCAGCAGCTTAGGACAGGGTCACTACGAGCAGTACTTC. Translating gives CASSLGQGHYEQYF.

V is TRBV9 and J is TRBJ2-2; no clear D gene. The CDR3 loop spans 15 amino acids. Germline CDR1 and CDR2: SGDLS and YYNGEE. Trimming cost V 0 bases and J 6 bases, with 12 bases left between them. The CDR3 DNA sequence: TGTGCCAGCAGCGTAGTTAATGCCGGGTCCGGGGAGCTGTTTTTT. It encodes CASSVVNAGSGELFF.

This clone is a singleton in its sample. The CDR3 region has the DNA TGTGCCAGCGGACTCGGGAGCCCCGGTGAAAAACTGTTTTTT. This translates into CASGLGSPGEKLFF. This chain connects TRBV28 to TRBJ1-4; no firm D call. The CDR3 runs 14 residues. Germline loops: CDR1 MDHEN, CDR2 SYDVKM. V dropped 8 bases and J dropped 7 bases, with 17 bases sitting between them.

This chain uses TRBV2 with TRBJ1-1; D uncertain. V dropped 8 bases and J dropped 0 bases, with 13 bases sitting between them. This CDR3 has 14 amino acids. Per the germline V gene, CDR1 is SNHLY and CDR2 is FYNNEI. The CDR3 region has the DNA TGTGCCAGCCTCCTGTACTTTATGAACACTGAAGCTTTCTTT. It yields the protein CASLLYFMNTEAFF.

This chain joins TRBV27 and TRBJ1-4; 7 bases agree with TRBD1. The CDR3 consists of 13 residues. Germline V gene data show CDR1 as MNHEY and CDR2 as SMNVEV (reference sequence). The V gene end was trimmed by 3 bases and the J gene end by 5 bases; junction bases not matched to a gene: 0. In DNA, the CDR3 is TGTGCCAGCAGTTTGACAGGGAATGAAAAACTGTTTTTT. This codes for CASSLTGNEKLFF.

This chain joins TRBV30 and TRBJ2-1; possible D gene TRBD2, 6 bases. Germline CDR1 is GTSNPN and CDR2 is SVGIG (reference sequence). V shed 2 bases and J shed 1 base, with 15 bases lying between them. CDR3 length: 16 residues. CDR3 amino acids: CAWSPLLAGSYNEQFF. The DNA of the CDR3 is TGTGCCTGGAGTCCTCTACTAGCAGGGTCCTACAATGAGCAGTTCTTC. The full variable domain, rest sourced from reference TRBV30 and TRBJ2-1, is SQTIHQWPATLVQPVGSPLSLECTVEGTSNPNLYWYRQAAGRGLQLLFYSVGIGQISSEVPQNLSASRPQDRQFILSSKKLLLSDSGFYLCAWSPLLAGSYNEQFFGPGTRLTVL.

V and J are TRBV6-1 and TRBJ2-7; 7 nucleotides align to TRBD1. In germline, CDR1 is MNHNS, CDR2 SASEGT. Trimming took 6 bases from V and 0 from J; bases not matched to a gene: 5. The CDR3 has 14 amino acids. CDR3 residues: CASRRDRSSYEQYF. For the CDR3, the DNA is TGTGCCAGCAGACGGGACAGAAGCTCCTACGAGCAGTACTTC.

V gene TRBV6-6 combines with J gene TRBJ2-3; 11 bases are shared with TRBD1. The CDR3 runs to 16 residues. Germline V gene lookup returns CDR1 MNHNY and CDR2 SVGAGI (reference sequence). With V trimmed by 4 bases and J by 5 bases, 8 bases remained unmatched. CDR3: CASSLGQGATVDTQYF. The CDR3 coding sequence is TGTGCCAGCAGTTTAGGACAGGGGGCAACAGTAGATACGCAGTATTTT.

The genes are TRBV4-2 and TRBJ2-3, with no clear D. Germline loops: CDR1 LGHNA, CDR2 YNFKEQ. The CDR3 is 16 amino acids. V dropped 0 bases and J dropped 0 bases, with 10 bases sitting between them. CDR3 sequence: CASSQESAASTDTQYF. As DNA, the CDR3 is TGTGCCAGCAGCCAAGAGTCGGCGGCTAGCACAGATACGCAGTATTTT.

This chain uses TRBV6-6 with TRBJ1-5; D not certain. V was clipped by 4 bases and J by 6 bases, with 7 bases between them. This CDR3 comprises 12 residues. Per the germline V gene, CDR1 is MNHNY and CDR2 is SVGAGI (reference sequence). Here the CDR3 DNA reads TGTGCCAGCAGTTCCCCGAGTCAGCCCCAGCATTTT. As protein: CASSSPSQPQHF.

This chain connects TRBV2 to TRBJ2-6; 10 bases map to TRBD2. Germline V gene sequence: CDR1 SNHLY, CDR2 FYNNEI. J lost 0 bases, V lost 7 bases, and 6 bases had no gene match. CDR3 size: 17 residues. In DNA, the CDR3 is TGTGCCAGCACTGGACTAGCGGATCTCTCTGGGGCCAACGTCCTGACTTTC. Residues: CASTGLADLSGANVLTF.